This TCR beta chain was profiled in a study of OX40 agonist ivuxolimab in advanced cancers. At the level of the study: Three individuals attained partial responses, comprising one hepatocellular carcinoma case and two cutaneous melanoma cases.

The V and J ends lost 4 bases and 4 bases respectively, with 4 bases between them. Looked up from germline, CDR1 is LNHDA and CDR2 is SQIVND (reference sequence). The CDR3 covers 11 residues. Only in-frame clones appear in the TCRdb table, and some are missing; sequencing was by immunoSEQ multiplex PCR. The repertoire holds over 50,000 clones, about four fifths seen once, with about 4.7% in the top ten. V usage is TRBV19 and J usage is TRBJ1-1; D call uncertain. The source of this sequence is an adult with an advanced solid tumor such as melanoma, head and neck, liver or kidney cancer. The material was CD4+ or CD8+ T cells sorted from blood, obtained in a trial of the OX40 agonist ivuxolimab. The CDR3 region is CASSTGTEAFF. Written as DNA, the CDR3 is TGTGCCAGTAGTACCGGCACTGAAGCTTTCTTT.